This TCR beta chain was documented in a study of blood T cell repertoires in COVID-19. At the level of the study: Samples of COVID-19 (acute and convalescent) were obtained from the United States, Italy and Spain. T cells, B-cell-depleted T cells, or PBMCs supplied cDNA or gDNA.

Original methodology: Reference gene primer amplification gave nucleated cell count estimates. Sequencing used immunoSEQ multiplex PCR; TCRdb keeps in-frame clones, though not all of them. D and trimming come from the DNA, and the V and J calls and clone size come from that table. The sample contains roughly 190,000 clones, less than 90% of which appear only once. The V and J ends lost 5 bases and 2 bases, in that order; junction bases with no gene match: 6. The length of the CDR3 is 14 residues. Germline loops: CDR1 SGHRS, CDR2 YFSETQ. The receptor's source is a man aged 30 to 39 with acute or convalescent COVID-19. V gene TRBV5-1 combines with J gene TRBJ1-1; 7 nucleotides line up with TRBD1. Sequencing was done on a sample of peripheral blood. This CDR3 is CASSTQGGNTEAFF. The CDR3 nucleotides read TGCGCCAGCAGTACCCAAGGGGGCAACACTGAAGCTTTCTTT.